This T cell receptor beta chain was obtained from a study of cytomegalovirus exposure and HLA in healthy donors. The germline CDR1 and CDR2 sequences are GTSNPN and SVGIG (reference sequence). CDR3 size: 15 residues. V was trimmed by 3 bases and J by 0 bases, leaving 14 bases between them. The method was immunoSEQ multiplex PCR; TCRdb's version includes in-frame clones alone and lacks a portion of them. The sample contains hundreds of thousands of clones, 70% to 90% of which appear only once. The chain combines TRBV30 with TRBJ1-1; no definite D call. The specimen sequenced was PBMCs. The receptor was derived from a young woman in good health and CMV-seronegative. The CDR3 DNA is TGTGCCTGGAGCGCAGTACGTCAGGTGAACACTGAAGCTTTCTTT. Residues: CAWSAVRQVNTEAFF.